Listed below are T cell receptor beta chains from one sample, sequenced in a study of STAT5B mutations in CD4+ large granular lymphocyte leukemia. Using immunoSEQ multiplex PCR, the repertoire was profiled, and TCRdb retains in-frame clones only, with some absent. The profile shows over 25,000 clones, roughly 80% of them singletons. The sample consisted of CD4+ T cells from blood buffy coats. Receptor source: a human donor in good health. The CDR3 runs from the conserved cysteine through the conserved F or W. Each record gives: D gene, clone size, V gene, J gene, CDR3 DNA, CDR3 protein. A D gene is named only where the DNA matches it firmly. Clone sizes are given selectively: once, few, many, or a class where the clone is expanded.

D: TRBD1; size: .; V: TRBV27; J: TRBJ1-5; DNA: TGTGCCAGCAGGAGAACAGGGGGGGGCAATCAGCCCCAGCATTTT; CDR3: CASRRTGGGNQPQHF
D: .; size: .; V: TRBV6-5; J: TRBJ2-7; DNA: TGTGCCAGCAGTTACTCGGGAAGGAGCGAGCAGTACTTC; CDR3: CASSYSGRSEQYF
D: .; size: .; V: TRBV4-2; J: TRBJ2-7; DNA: TGTGCCAGCAGCCAAGGTAGCGGACGCTACGAGCAGTACTTC; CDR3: CASSQGSGRYEQYF
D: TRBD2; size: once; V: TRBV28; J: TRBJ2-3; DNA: TGTGCCAGCAGTCCCCGGACTAGCGGGAGTAAGCAGTATTTT; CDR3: CASSPRTSGSKQYF
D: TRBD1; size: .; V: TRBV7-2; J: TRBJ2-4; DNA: TGTGCCAGCAGTTCCGGGACAGAGACAAACATTCAGTACTTC; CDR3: CASSSGTETNIQYF
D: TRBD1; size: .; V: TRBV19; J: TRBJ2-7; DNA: TGTGCCAGTAGTCGCACCGGGACAGGAGTCTACGAGCAGTACTTC; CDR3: CASSRTGTGVYEQYF
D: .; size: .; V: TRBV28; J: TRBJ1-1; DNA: TGTGCCAGCAGTTTTCCCCGCGGCGGGAATGAAGCTTTCTTT; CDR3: CASSFPRGGNEAFF
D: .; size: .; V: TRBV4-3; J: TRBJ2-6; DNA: TGCGCCAGCAGCCAAGATAGGCTCACTCACTCTGGGGCCAACGTCCTGACTTTC; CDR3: CASSQDRLTHSGANVLTF
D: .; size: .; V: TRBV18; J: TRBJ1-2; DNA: TGTGCCAGCTCACCACAGGGAGACTATGGCTACACCTTC; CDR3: CASSPQGDYGYTF
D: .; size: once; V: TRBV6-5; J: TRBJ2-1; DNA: TGTGCCAGCAGCCAAACTAGGGGCGATGAGCAGTTCTTC; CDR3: CASSQTRGDEQFF
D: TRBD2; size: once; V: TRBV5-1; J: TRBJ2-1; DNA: TGCGCCAGCAGCTTTATGGGACTAGCGGGAGTCTACAATGAGCAGTTCTTC; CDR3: CASSFMGLAGVYNEQFF
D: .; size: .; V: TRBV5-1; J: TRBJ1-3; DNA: TGCGCCAGCAGCTTGGAACCAGCCTCTGGAAACACCATATATTTT; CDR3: CASSLEPASGNTIYF
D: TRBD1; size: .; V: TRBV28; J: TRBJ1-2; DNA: TGTGCCAGCAGTCCCGGGACAGGGTTGGGGAGGAACACCTTC; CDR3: CASSPGTGLGRNTF
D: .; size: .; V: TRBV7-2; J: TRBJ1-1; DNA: TGTGCCAGCAGCTTAGCATCTTTCGGGGGGAGGACTGAAGCTTTCTTT; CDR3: CASSLASFGGRTEAFF
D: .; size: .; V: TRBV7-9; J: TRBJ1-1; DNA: TGTGCCAGCAGCAGAGTAATGAACACTGAAGCTTTCTTT; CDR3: CASSRVMNTEAFF